What follows describes a single T cell receptor (beta chain). The data belong to a study of blood T cell repertoires in COVID-19. Sequenced by immunoSEQ multiplex PCR; TCRdb stores in-frame clones only, minus some. The sample shows around 59,000 clones, roughly 70% of them seen only once. The CDR3 loop spans 14 amino acids. V was clipped by 3 bases and J by 2 bases, with 10 bases between them. Germline-derived CDR1 and CDR2 are MNHEY and SMNVEV (reference sequence). The TCR originated in a woman aged 45-59 years with active or convalescent COVID-19. Input material: peripheral blood. The rearrangement uses TRBV27 and TRBJ1-2; no definite D call. The CDR3 is CASSFGRLNYGYTF. CDR3 coding DNA: TGTGCCAGCAGTTTTGGCAGGCTGAACTATGGCTACACCTTC.